Detailed here is one TCR beta chain. The antigen is undetermined. The sample is drawn from a study of beta chain features in type 1 diabetes. Study at large: Similarity in age, gender and cell yields was seen between patients and healthy donors. Sorted cell examination encompassed roughly 110 million cells across all samples.

This CDR3 contains 12 residues. CDR1 is SGHDT and CDR2 is YYEEEE in the germline V gene. V shed 0 bases and J shed 9 bases, with 7 bases lying between them. The study, taken as a whole, reports: Moderate but significant shortening of TCRB CDR3s was recorded in all four CD4+ subsets from Type 1 diabetes patients.

TCRB transcripts that were expressed got sequenced, as all of the isolated RNA had been reverse transcribed. Here immunoSEQ multiplex PCR was the method, and the copy in TCRdb shows in-frame clones only, minus some. The sample carries approximately 240,000 clones, 16% recorded once. The gene calls are TRBV5-6 and TRBJ2-1; possibly TRBD2 for D (6 bases). Input material: naive CD4+ T cells from blood. This TCR came from a man younger than 45 with type 1 diabetes. This CDR3 reads CASSLGRGEQFF. The CDR3 bases are TGTGCCAGCAGCTTGGGGCGGGGTGAGCAGTTCTTC.